These T cell receptor beta chains were read from a single sample in a study of patients and donors after allogeneic stem cell transplantation. TCRdb called the RT-PCR reads again in MiXCR, with one record for every CDR3 protein. In the table there are roughly 880,000 distinct CDR3 sequences, around 17% of which are singletons. The sample consisted of blood, either unsorted or a sorted T cell fraction (not recorded which). The source of these receptors is a human donor who was either an allogeneic HSCT recipient or a stem cell or donor lymphocyte infusion donor (not recorded which). It is not recorded whose cells these are; they may come from a transplant donor. Both conserved end residues are part of each CDR3. The D gene is left open where the match is weak. Where a row states a size, it is once, few, many or the class of an expanded clone; other rows omit it.

size,J,V,D,CDR3,DNA
.,TRBJ1-1,TRBV5-1,.,CASSKDTIMNTEAFF,TGCGCCAGCAGCAAGGACACCATAATGAACACTGAAGCTTTCTTT
.,TRBJ1-2,TRBV27,.,CASSFGFGTPRLGYGYTF,TGTGCCAGCAGTTTCGGCTTCGGGACACCTCGACTAGGCTATGGCTACACCTTC
.,TRBJ2-3,TRBV6-1,TRBD2,CASSLHRAGGTDTQYF,TGTGCCAGCAGTCTCCACCGAGCGGGGGGCACAGATACGCAGTATTTT
few,TRBJ1-1,TRBV3-1,.,CASSHEGGRTEAFF,TGTGCCAGCAGCCACGAAGGGGGTAGGACTGAAGCTTTCTTT
few,TRBJ2-2,TRBV5-1,.,CASSPRGGGTNTGELFF,TGCGCCAGCAGCCCGAGGGGGGGAGGAACGAACACCGGGGAGCTGTTTTTT
.,TRBJ1-2,TRBV6-5,TRBD1,CASSYSNGDRGSGYTF,TGTGCCAGCAGTTACTCGAATGGGGACAGGGGGAGCGGCTACACCTTC
many,TRBJ1-1,TRBV20-1,.,CSAGRSNRVVTEAFF,TGCAGTGCTGGTAGAAGTAACAGGGTTGTCACTGAAGCTTTCTTT
.,TRBJ2-1,TRBV7-2,.,CASSSNRVSNEQFF,TGTGCCAGCAGTTCTAACAGGGTCAGTAATGAGCAGTTCTTC
few,TRBJ2-1,TRBV20-1,.,CSARPREAYNEQFF,TGCAGTGCTAGACCCCGGGAAGCCTACAATGAGCAGTTCTTC
.,TRBJ2-6,TRBV29-1,.,CSVEVSKGPLRSVANVLTF,TGCAGCGTTGAAGTAAGTAAGGGACCCTTGAGGAGTGTGGCCAACGTCCTGACTTTC
few,TRBJ1-1,TRBV12-5,.,CASASNTEAFF,TGTGCTAGTGCCTCGAACACTGAAGCTTTCTTT
.,TRBJ2-3,TRBV20-1,.,CSASLSPDTQYF,TGCAGTGCTAGCCTGTCCCCAGATACGCAGTATTTT
.,TRBJ2-7,TRBV15,.,CATYGGLEQYF,TGTGCCACCTACGGAGGCCTCGAGCAGTACTTC
.,TRBJ2-7,TRBV6-5,TRBD2,CASSYSNPSGYSYEQYF,TGTGCCAGCAGTTACTCGAATCCTAGCGGGTACTCCTACGAGCAGTACTTC
.,TRBJ2-1,TRBV20-1,TRBD1,CSASGTAYNEQFF,TGCAGTGCTAGCGGGACAGCCTACAATGAGCAGTTCTTC
few,TRBJ2-5,TRBV12-3/TRBV12-4,TRBD1,CASSLIPQGAKETQYF,TGTGCCAGCAGTTTAATACCTCAGGGGGCGAAAGAGACCCAGTACTTC
few,TRBJ1-3,TRBV5-6,.,CASSPLSGNSGNTIYF,TGTGCCAGCAGCCCCTTGTCGGGGAACTCTGGAAACACCATATATTTT